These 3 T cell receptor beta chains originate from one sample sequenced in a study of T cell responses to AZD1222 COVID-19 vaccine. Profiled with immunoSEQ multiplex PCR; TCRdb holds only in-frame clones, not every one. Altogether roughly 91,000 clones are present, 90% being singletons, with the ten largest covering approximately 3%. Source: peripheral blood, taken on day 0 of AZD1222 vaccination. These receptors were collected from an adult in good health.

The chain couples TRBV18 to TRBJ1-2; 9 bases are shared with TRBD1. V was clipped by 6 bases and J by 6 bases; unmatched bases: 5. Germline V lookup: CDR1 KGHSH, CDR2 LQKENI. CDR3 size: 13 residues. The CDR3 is CASSTGTGNGYTF. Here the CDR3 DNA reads TGTGCCAGCTCCACCGGGACAGGGAATGGCTACACCTTC. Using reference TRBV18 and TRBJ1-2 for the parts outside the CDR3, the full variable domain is NAGVMQNPRHLVRRRGQEARLRCSPMKGHSHVYWYRQLPEEGLKFMVYLQKENIIDESGMPKERFSAEFPKEGPSILRIQQVVRGDSAAYFCASSTGTGNGYTFGSGTRLTVV.

The CDR3, as DNA: TGTGCCAGCAGTGATCTAGGGTATAATTCACCCCTCCACTTT. Protein product: CASSDLGYNSPLHF. This chain connects TRBV27 to TRBJ1-6; no firm D call. V gave up 5 bases and J gave up 4 bases, with 9 bases separating them. CDR3 length equals 14 residues. Germline-derived CDR1 and CDR2 are MNHEY and SMNVEV (reference sequence).

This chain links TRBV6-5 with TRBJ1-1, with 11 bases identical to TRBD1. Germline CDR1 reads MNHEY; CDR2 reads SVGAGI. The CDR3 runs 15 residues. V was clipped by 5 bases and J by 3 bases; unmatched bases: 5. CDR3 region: CASSRWDRGDTEAFF. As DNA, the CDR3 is TGTGCCAGCAGTCGTTGGGACAGGGGGGACACTGAAGCTTTCTTT.